Listed below are T cell receptor beta chains from one sample, sequenced in a study of blood T cell repertoires in COVID-19. Method: immunoSEQ multiplex PCR; TCRdb's copy keeps in-frame clones and lacks some. The data contain approximately 150,000 clones, approximately 80% of them seen just once; the ten biggest clones take up nearly 8%. Sequencing was done on a sample of PBMCs or T cells enriched from blood (not recorded which). Receptors originate from a woman between 50 and 59 years old who had recovered from COVID-19. CDR3s leave out the opening cysteine and the closing phenylalanine or tryptophan. Fields, in order: clone size, J gene, V gene, CDR3 protein. For some rows the clone size is stated as once, few or many, or as a class when expanded; others skip it.

clone size: -
J gene: TRBJ1-5
V gene: TRBV10-3
CDR3 protein: AISESYNQPQH

clone size: -
J gene: TRBJ1-2
V gene: TRBV5-1
CDR3 protein: ASSLGGQGVGYT

clone size: -
J gene: TRBJ1-3
V gene: TRBV6-5
CDR3 protein: ASTPGGPSGNTIY

clone size: -
J gene: TRBJ2-5
V gene: TRBV11-2
CDR3 protein: ASSLGLAQTQY

clone size: -
J gene: TRBJ1-2
V gene: TRBV5-1
CDR3 protein: ASSLGPGQEGYT

clone size: -
J gene: TRBJ2-7
V gene: TRBV10-1
CDR3 protein: ASSEPPWNGELEQY

clone size: -
J gene: TRBJ2-2
V gene: TRBV5-1
CDR3 protein: ASSSNGQGGELF

clone size: -
J gene: TRBJ2-7
V gene: TRBV19
CDR3 protein: ASSPGYSYEQY

clone size: -
J gene: TRBJ2-5
V gene: TRBV7-2
CDR3 protein: ASSPSGQETQY

clone size: -
J gene: TRBJ2-2
V gene: TRBV18
CDR3 protein: ASSPDRIVTGELF

clone size: -
J gene: TRBJ2-7
V gene: TRBV4-1
CDR3 protein: ASSQVLTGTGSYEQY

clone size: -
J gene: TRBJ1-1
V gene: TRBV10-3
CDR3 protein: AISVGQVRMNTEAF

clone size: -
J gene: TRBJ2-1
V gene: TRBV5-1
CDR3 protein: ASSWPGTGSYNEQF

clone size: -
J gene: TRBJ1-5
V gene: TRBV10-3
CDR3 protein: AIGGGSQPQH

clone size: -
J gene: TRBJ1-4
V gene: TRBV25-1
CDR3 protein: ASSEHRDTEKLF

clone size: -
J gene: TRBJ1-6
V gene: TRBV19
CDR3 protein: ASSINRDSPLH

clone size: -
J gene: TRBJ1-1
V gene: TRBV3-1/TRBV3-2
CDR3 protein: ASSQDQSAEAF

clone size: -
J gene: TRBJ1-5
V gene: TRBV7-8
CDR3 protein: ASSLALQTGNQPQH

clone size: -
J gene: TRBJ1-2
V gene: TRBV2
CDR3 protein: ASTGNYGYT

clone size: -
J gene: TRBJ2-3
V gene: TRBV9
CDR3 protein: ASSRGTGGTDTQY

clone size: -
J gene: TRBJ1-2
V gene: TRBV29-1
CDR3 protein: SVQGWYGYT

clone size: -
J gene: TRBJ1-1
V gene: TRBV11-3
CDR3 protein: ASSLEQPAAEAF

clone size: -
J gene: TRBJ2-3
V gene: TRBV20-1
CDR3 protein: SASRGRISDTQY

clone size: -
J gene: TRBJ1-1
V gene: TRBV7-9
CDR3 protein: ASRPQDTEAF

clone size: -
J gene: TRBJ2-1
V gene: TRBV7-2
CDR3 protein: ASSQSGVSSYNEQF

clone size: -
J gene: TRBJ2-1
V gene: TRBV7-9
CDR3 protein: ASSLVPPSGGVKEQF

clone size: few
J gene: TRBJ2-1
V gene: TRBV24-1
CDR3 protein: ATSDLSFSGTGDYNEQF

clone size: -
J gene: TRBJ2-7
V gene: TRBV7-9
CDR3 protein: ASSLQGSEQY

clone size: few
J gene: TRBJ1-2
V gene: TRBV4-1
CDR3 protein: ASSQGDSLNYGYT

clone size: -
J gene: TRBJ1-3
V gene: TRBV14
CDR3 protein: ASSQYRGSGNTIY

clone size: -
J gene: TRBJ2-7
V gene: TRBV7-2
CDR3 protein: ASSSTGDPLYEQY

clone size: -
J gene: TRBJ2-1
V gene: TRBV2
CDR3 protein: ASSLDRNNEQF

clone size: -
J gene: TRBJ1-1
V gene: TRBV6-5
CDR3 protein: ASSYARGAEAF

clone size: -
J gene: TRBJ1-2
V gene: TRBV4-2
CDR3 protein: ASTQDRANYGYT

clone size: -
J gene: TRBJ2-1
V gene: TRBV2
CDR3 protein: ASKGSSGPYNEQF

clone size: few
J gene: TRBJ1-5
V gene: TRBV19
CDR3 protein: ASSPRDQPQH

clone size: -
J gene: TRBJ1-2
V gene: TRBV27
CDR3 protein: ASSPRTGPGITYGYT

clone size: few
J gene: TRBJ2-2
V gene: TRBV7-9
CDR3 protein: ASSFAGTGFGLDTGELF

clone size: -
J gene: TRBJ2-1
V gene: TRBV11-2
CDR3 protein: ASSLEGAYNEQF

clone size: -
J gene: TRBJ1-1
V gene: TRBV6-2/TRBV6-3
CDR3 protein: ASSYSGDRGLGTEAF

clone size: -
J gene: TRBJ2-7
V gene: TRBV7-8
CDR3 protein: ASAYSYEQY

clone size: -
J gene: TRBJ2-5
V gene: TRBV19
CDR3 protein: ASCFKGPGGQETQY

clone size: -
J gene: TRBJ2-1
V gene: TRBV5-4
CDR3 protein: ASSPRDYNEQF

clone size: -
J gene: TRBJ2-1
V gene: TRBV5-4
CDR3 protein: ASLERGSHNEQF

clone size: -
J gene: TRBJ2-1
V gene: TRBV7-2
CDR3 protein: ASRVTGFVEQF

clone size: -
J gene: TRBJ1-4
V gene: TRBV3-1/TRBV3-2
CDR3 protein: ASSQRDRLSEKLF

clone size: -
J gene: TRBJ2-3
V gene: TRBV4-2
CDR3 protein: ASSKKVGQAADTQY

clone size: -
J gene: TRBJ1-3
V gene: TRBV29-1
CDR3 protein: SVDVGQGNTIY

clone size: -
J gene: TRBJ2-3
V gene: TRBV9
CDR3 protein: ASSVGPGPTDTQY

clone size: -
J gene: TRBJ1-4
V gene: TRBV5-1
CDR3 protein: ASSPDRGNEKLF

clone size: -
J gene: TRBJ2-7
V gene: TRBV19
CDR3 protein: ASSTRQGSSYEQY

clone size: many
J gene: TRBJ2-4
V gene: TRBV6-2/TRBV6-3
CDR3 protein: ASSYSAQRLKNIQY